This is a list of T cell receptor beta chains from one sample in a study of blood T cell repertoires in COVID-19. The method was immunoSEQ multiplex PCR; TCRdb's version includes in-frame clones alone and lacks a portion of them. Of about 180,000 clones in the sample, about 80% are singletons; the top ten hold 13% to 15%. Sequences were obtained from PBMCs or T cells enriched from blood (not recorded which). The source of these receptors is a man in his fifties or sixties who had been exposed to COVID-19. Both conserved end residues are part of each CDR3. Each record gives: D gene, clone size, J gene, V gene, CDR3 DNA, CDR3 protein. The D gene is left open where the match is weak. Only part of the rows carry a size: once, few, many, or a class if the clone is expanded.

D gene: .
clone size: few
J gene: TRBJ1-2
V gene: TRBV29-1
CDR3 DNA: TGCAGCGTGGGGCTTGGGACTAACTATGGCTACACCTTC
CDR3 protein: CSVGLGTNYGYTF

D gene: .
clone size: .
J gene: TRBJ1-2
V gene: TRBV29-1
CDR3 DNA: TGCAGCGTTTATGGCGGCTACACCTTC
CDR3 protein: CSVYGGYTF

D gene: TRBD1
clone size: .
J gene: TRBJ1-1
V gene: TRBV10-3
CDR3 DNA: TGTGCCATCAGTGGGACAGGGGTGGACACTGAAGCTTTCTTT
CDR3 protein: CAISGTGVDTEAFF

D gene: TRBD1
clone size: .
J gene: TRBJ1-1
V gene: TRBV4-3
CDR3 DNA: TGCGCCAGCAGCCTGACAGGGGCGAACACTGAAGCTTTCTTT
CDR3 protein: CASSLTGANTEAFF

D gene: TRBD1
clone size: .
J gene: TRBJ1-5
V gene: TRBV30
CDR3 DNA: TGTGCCTGGAGTGGGGGACAGGGCGGCAATCAGCCCCAGCATTTT
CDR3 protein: CAWSGGQGGNQPQHF

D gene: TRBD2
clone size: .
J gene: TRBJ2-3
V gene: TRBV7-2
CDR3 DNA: TGTGCCAGCAGCTTATACTCGGGAGGGGGAGCAGATACGCAGTATTTT
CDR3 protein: CASSLYSGGGADTQYF

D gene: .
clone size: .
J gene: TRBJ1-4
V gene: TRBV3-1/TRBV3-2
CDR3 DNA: TGTGCCAGCAGCCAGGACACAGGGCCTTCAGGGGAAAAACTGTTTTTT
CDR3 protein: CASSQDTGPSGEKLFF

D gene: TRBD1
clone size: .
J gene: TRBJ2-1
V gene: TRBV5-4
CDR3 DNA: TGTGCCAGCAGCCAAAGGGACAGGGGGTCCTACAATGAGCAGTTCTTC
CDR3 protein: CASSQRDRGSYNEQFF

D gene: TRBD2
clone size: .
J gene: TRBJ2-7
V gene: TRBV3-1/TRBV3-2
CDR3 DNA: TGTGCCAGCAGCCTATTAGCGGGAGGCGGGACCTACGAGCAGTACTTC
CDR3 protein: CASSLLAGGGTYEQYF

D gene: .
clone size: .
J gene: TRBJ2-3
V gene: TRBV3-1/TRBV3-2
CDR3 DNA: TGTGCCAGCAGCCAAGAAACGGGAACGGGAGATACGCAGTATTTT
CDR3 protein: CASSQETGTGDTQYF

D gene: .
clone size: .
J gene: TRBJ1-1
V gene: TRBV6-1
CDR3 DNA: TGTGCCAGCAGTGAAGCGGCGGAGGGACGGGGTGAAGCTTTCTTT
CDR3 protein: CASSEAAEGRGEAFF

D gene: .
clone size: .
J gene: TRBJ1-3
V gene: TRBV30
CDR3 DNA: TGTGCCTGGAGTGTCGGGGGCACCATATATTTT
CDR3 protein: CAWSVGGTIYF

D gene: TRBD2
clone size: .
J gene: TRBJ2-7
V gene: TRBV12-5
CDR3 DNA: TGTGCTAGTGGTTGGCGGACTAGCCGAAACTACGAGCAGTACTTC
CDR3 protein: CASGWRTSRNYEQYF

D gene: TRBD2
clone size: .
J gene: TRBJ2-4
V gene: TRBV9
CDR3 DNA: TGTGCCAGCAGCGTCGAAGGACTAGCGAGGGGGTTGACCAAAAACATTCAGTACTTC
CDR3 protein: CASSVEGLARGLTKNIQYF

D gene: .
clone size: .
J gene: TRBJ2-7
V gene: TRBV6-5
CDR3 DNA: TGTGCCAGCAGTTTACAGGGTAGCTCCTACGAGCAGTACTTC
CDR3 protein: CASSLQGSSYEQYF

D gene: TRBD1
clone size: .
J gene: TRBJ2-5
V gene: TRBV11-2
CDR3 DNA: TGTGCCAGCAGCGCCGGGACAGATAGGGAGACCCAGTACTTC
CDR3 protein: CASSAGTDRETQYF

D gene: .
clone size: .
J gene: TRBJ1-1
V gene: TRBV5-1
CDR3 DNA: TGCGCCAGCAGCTTGGCATCCAGGAACACTGAAGCTTTCTTT
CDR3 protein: CASSLASRNTEAFF

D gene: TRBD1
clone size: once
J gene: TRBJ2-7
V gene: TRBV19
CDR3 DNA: TGTGCCAGTAGTGCCGGACAGGGTTACGCCTACGAGCAGTACTTC
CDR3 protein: CASSAGQGYAYEQYF

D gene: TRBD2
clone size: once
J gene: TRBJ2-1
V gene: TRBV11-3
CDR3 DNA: TGTGCCAGCAGCGCCCTAGCGGGAGGTTTTAATGAGCAGTTCTTC
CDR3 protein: CASSALAGGFNEQFF

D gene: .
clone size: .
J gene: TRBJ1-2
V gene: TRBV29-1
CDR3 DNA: TGCAGCGTTGAGGCTCCTGAGGGGGACCCCTATGGCTACACCTTC
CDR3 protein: CSVEAPEGDPYGYTF

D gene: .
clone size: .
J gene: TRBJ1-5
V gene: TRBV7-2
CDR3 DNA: TGTGCCAGCAGCCTAGACATTAGCAATCAGCCCCAGCATTTT
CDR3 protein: CASSLDISNQPQHF

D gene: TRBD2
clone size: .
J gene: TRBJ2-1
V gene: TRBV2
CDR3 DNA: TGTGCCAGCAGTGAATGGCTATCGGCTAGCGGGCTTTACAATGAGCAGTTCTTC
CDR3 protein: CASSEWLSASGLYNEQFF

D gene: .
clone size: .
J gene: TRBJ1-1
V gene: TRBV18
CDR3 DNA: TGTGCCAGCTCACCCGGGGTTTTTGAAGCTTTCTTT
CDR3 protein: CASSPGVFEAFF

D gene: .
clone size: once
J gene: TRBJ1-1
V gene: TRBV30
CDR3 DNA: TGTGCCTGGAGTGGTAGTAGCAGGGGCACTGAAGCTTTCTTT
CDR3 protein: CAWSGSSRGTEAFF

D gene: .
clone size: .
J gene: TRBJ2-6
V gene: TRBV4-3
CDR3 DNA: TGCGCCAGCAGCCCCGAAGCGTCTGGGGCCAACGTCCTGACTTTC
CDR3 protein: CASSPEASGANVLTF

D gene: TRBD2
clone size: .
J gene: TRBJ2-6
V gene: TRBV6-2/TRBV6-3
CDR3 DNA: TGTGCCAGCAGTTCCCCAGCGGGAGGTTCAGGGGCCAACGTCCTGACTTTC
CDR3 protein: CASSSPAGGSGANVLTF

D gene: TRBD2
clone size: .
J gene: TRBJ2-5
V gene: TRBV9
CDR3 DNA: TGTGCCAGCAGCGTAGCGGGAGGGCGGCAAGAGACCCAGTACTTC
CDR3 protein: CASSVAGGRQETQYF

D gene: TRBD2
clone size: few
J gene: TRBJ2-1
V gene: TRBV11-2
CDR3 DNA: TGTGCCAGCAGCTTAGTTAGCGGGGGTAGGTATGAGCAGTTCTTC
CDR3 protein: CASSLVSGGRYEQFF

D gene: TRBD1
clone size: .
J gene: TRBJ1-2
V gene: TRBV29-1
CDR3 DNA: TGCAGCGTGGAGGAAGGACAGGGACGCTATGGCTACACCTTC
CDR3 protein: CSVEEGQGRYGYTF

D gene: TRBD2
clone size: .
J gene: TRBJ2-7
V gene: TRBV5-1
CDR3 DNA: TGCGCCAGCAGCCCCCCGTTAGCGGGACGCCTCTACGAGCAGTACTTC
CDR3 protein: CASSPPLAGRLYEQYF

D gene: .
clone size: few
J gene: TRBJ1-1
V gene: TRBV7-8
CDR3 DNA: TGTGCCAGCAGCTTAGCTGGTGGGGGGACTGAAGCTTTCTTT
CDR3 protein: CASSLAGGGTEAFF

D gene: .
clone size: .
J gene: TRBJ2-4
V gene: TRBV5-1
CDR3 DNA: TGCGCCAGTAAAGGGAGTCTTGCCAAAAACATTCAGTACTTC
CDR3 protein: CASKGSLAKNIQYF